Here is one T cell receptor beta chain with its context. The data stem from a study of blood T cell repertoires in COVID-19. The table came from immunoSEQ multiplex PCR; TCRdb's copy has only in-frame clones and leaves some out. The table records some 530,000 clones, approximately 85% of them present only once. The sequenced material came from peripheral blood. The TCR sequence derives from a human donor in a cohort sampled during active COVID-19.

The CDR3 DNA reads TGCGCCAGCAGACCGGACAGATCTGGGGCCAACGTCCTGACTTTC. It codes for CASRPDRSGANVLTF. V is TRBV5-1 and J is TRBJ2-6, with D possibly being TRBD1 (6 bases). Trimming removed 5 bases from V and 1 base from J, with 10 bases in between. The CDR3 has 15 amino acids. The germline CDR1 and CDR2 sequences are SGHRS and YFSETQ.